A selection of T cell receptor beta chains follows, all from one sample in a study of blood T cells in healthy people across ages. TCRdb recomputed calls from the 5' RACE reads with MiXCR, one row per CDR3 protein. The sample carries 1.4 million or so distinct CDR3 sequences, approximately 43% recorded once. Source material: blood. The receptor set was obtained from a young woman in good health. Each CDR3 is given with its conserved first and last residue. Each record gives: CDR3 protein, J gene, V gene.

cdr3_aa: CVSSLHVNYGYTF
j_call: TRBJ1-2
v_call: TRBV12-3/TRBV12-4

cdr3_aa: CASSLDKSSYEQYF
j_call: TRBJ2-7
v_call: TRBV7-2

cdr3_aa: CATSETGYGYTF
j_call: TRBJ1-2
v_call: TRBV24-1

cdr3_aa: CAISGSSAGLNTEAFF
j_call: TRBJ1-1
v_call: TRBV10-3

cdr3_aa: CASSPSGVKRRQYF
j_call: TRBJ2-7
v_call: TRBV11-2

cdr3_aa: CASSPPTAIFSYEQYF
j_call: TRBJ2-7
v_call: TRBV12-3/TRBV12-4

cdr3_aa: CSVAGDRGPEQYF
j_call: TRBJ2-7
v_call: TRBV29-1

cdr3_aa: CSSGTSGSQQTQYF
j_call: TRBJ2-5
v_call: TRBV20-1

cdr3_aa: CATSDPGTDTQYF
j_call: TRBJ2-3
v_call: TRBV24-1

cdr3_aa: CSARSLAGVSQETQYF
j_call: TRBJ2-5
v_call: TRBV20-1

cdr3_aa: CASSLAGTDNEKLFF
j_call: TRBJ1-4
v_call: TRBV5-1

cdr3_aa: CASTGQGWEQYF
j_call: TRBJ2-5
v_call: TRBV10-2

cdr3_aa: CASSSAGAVAEAFF
j_call: TRBJ1-1
v_call: TRBV13

cdr3_aa: CASSLRGTGNTEAFF
j_call: TRBJ1-1
v_call: TRBV7-9

cdr3_aa: CSARVTGYGYTF
j_call: TRBJ1-2
v_call: TRBV20-1

cdr3_aa: CASSRASGGSQETQYF
j_call: TRBJ2-5
v_call: TRBV6-2/TRBV6-3

cdr3_aa: CASSQATQGTLYF
j_call: TRBJ2-3
v_call: TRBV4-1

cdr3_aa: CASSQGLGQPLQYF
j_call: TRBJ2-4
v_call: TRBV4-1